Included here is one T cell receptor (beta chain) sequence, with context. Only one count was recorded for this clone. The specificity of this receptor is unknown. Base qualities were left out, and no much larger clone turns up one base away. These data originate in a study of cytomegalovirus exposure and HLA in healthy donors (TCRdb year 2017). With respect to the entire study: An earlier analysis of several hundred of the donors reported more than 250 Gb of sequence data and around 110 million unique TCR beta sequences from approximately 180 million T cells. A later genetic analysis took genome-wide SNP genotypes for about 55% of the roughly 700 donors and used that subset as a discovery cohort. The study used immunosequencing to profile the T cell repertoires of about 670 subjects and linked those repertoires to cytomegalovirus serostatus. Because of strong linkage in the cohort, 4 to 6 DR-DQ haplotypes were treated as single units for association and clustering. A separate validation cohort of more than 100 different subjects was used in addition to the 666-subject first cohort. An early release covering around 630 HLA-typed donors comprised about 300 gigabases of sequencing data and around 80 million unique TCR sequences. The study aimed to test whether signatures of past pathogen exposure could be identified by cataloging public T cell receptors. In a later analysis, previously published TCR beta repertoires from fewer than 750 donors were re-analyzed and high-resolution HLA genotyping was added so that TCR occurrence patterns could be studied. Class I and class II HLA loci were covered by the typing at four-digit resolution. Across approximately 400 genotyped donors of the cohort, an average of about 240,000 unique TCR beta nucleotide sequences per donor were sequenced, and approximately 17% of those sequences were non-productive. Donor age, sex, ethnicity and CMV serostatus were compiled together with the repertoire data. Among the roughly 400 genotyped donors, around 81% belonged to the genetic ancestry cluster associated with self-reported Caucasian donors. The later analysis used no new phenotypic data to find candidate immune exposures, relying instead on TCR beta sequences and their occurrence across donors. To decide whether each TCR beta V gene segment behaved as functional or pseudogenic, an earlier analysis of some 600 of the donors relied on high-throughput TCR beta sequencing. Typing coverage differed by locus: A, B, C, DRB1 and DQB1 were typed in roughly 629-630 donors, DQA1 in around 500, DPA1 in approximately 600, and DPB1 in 400 to 480. To predict cytomegalovirus infection status, the study brought together high-throughput TCR immunosequencing, statistical association of individual TCRs with disease status, and machine learning. Every repertoire in the discovery cohort had been generated on one and the same sequencing platform.

The library was prepared using the immunoSEQ multiplex PCR assay. For the multiplex PCR, a mixture combining 60 forward primers for TCR Vbeta segments and 13 reverse primers for TCR Jbeta segments was used. A multiplex PCR assay on genomic DNA amplified the CDR3 region of rearranged TCR beta genes. The amplified TCR beta libraries were sequenced on the Illumina HiSeq System as 87-base-pair reads. The published analysis was carried out like this. A later analysis tallied tens of millions of unique TCR beta chains across the 640 or so repertoires, and around 12 million of those chains were shared by two or more donors. To remove PCR and sequencing errors, raw reads were error-corrected and collapsed into unique sequences using a nearest-neighbor algorithm that merged closely related sequences. Alignment of CDR3 sequences to IMGT reference sequences was used to assign V, D and J gene segments. Each retained sequence needed at least a six-nucleotide match to both a V gene segment and a J gene segment. A rearrangement was called productive if the CDR3 had no stop codons and remained in frame with V and J, and every other rearrangement was called non-productive. Following IMGT convention, CDR3 was defined as the stretch from the second conserved V-encoded cysteine to the conserved J-encoded phenylalanine. Sequences without an unambiguous match to a single V gene segment were excluded from the earlier analysis of a few hundred of the donors. In an earlier analysis of 587 of the donors, V segments were called functional above 56.7% productive rearrangements and were called segregating when the between-donor standard deviation exceeded 5%. A statistical classification framework was built for diagnosing cytomegalovirus status from the catalog of TCR beta chain sequences. In a later analysis, TCR nucleotide sequences were compared against IMGT/GENE-DB human TR gene sequences so that V and J genes could be assigned. The TCRdist pipeline was used in a later analysis to assign CDR3 sequences and most-parsimonious VDJ recombination scenarios. In a later analysis, every TCR beta chain was defined by the combination of its CDR3 amino acid sequence and its V-gene family, and reads without a unique V-gene family were dropped. A later analysis removed over 500 highly shared, low-generation-probability nucleotide sequences to deal with suspected cross-contamination and a sequencing artifact. For each public chain, a later analysis derived a clonal expansion index from normalized ranks of inferred template counts within each repertoire. In a later analysis, generation probabilities were computed using a VDJ recombination model fitted to out-of-frame rearrangements, and the results were checked against IGoR. In a later analysis, hypergeometric tests were used to score TCR-TCR, TCR-HLA and TCR-CMV co-occurrence, with a repertoire-size bias correction applied to TCR pairs. In a later analysis, false discovery rates were estimated by permuting HLA or CMV assignments 20 times. In a later analysis, co-occurring TCRs were grouped with DBSCAN, and TCRdist sequence similarity was added when clustering was performed within HLA-allele-positive subsets. Repertoires with fewer than 30,000 or more than 120,000 public chains were left out of co-occurrence clustering, as were four to six repertoires with anomalous nucleotide sharing. The clones in this table, taken by TCRdb from immuneACCESS, are in-frame only. Not every clone is retained; where verified, under half of the shortfall comes from an unresolved V gene, and the cause of the rest is unknown. V and J calls plus clone size are reproduced from that table; the DNA served to infer D and trimming. The sample profile shows 90,000 or so clones; under 85% of them were found once. 2% to 2.5% of the sample is held by the ten biggest clonotypes.

The cohort comprised 550 to 700 healthy bone marrow donors. At the time of sampling, every cohort member was nominally healthy, though immune exposures that went unrecorded were likely present. The donor tested CMV seronegative, placing the donor among the 350 or so seronegative members of the cohort. Each donor provided a peripheral blood sample, and peripheral blood mononuclear cells were used for TCR beta sequencing. The Qiagen DNeasy Blood Extraction Kit was used to extract genomic DNA from the blood cell samples. Taken from cysteine to phenylalanine, the CDR3 has 13 residues. Only the CDR3 DNA is retained, 39 bases long and in frame from the first base. V lost 6 bases and J lost 0 bases; the stretch between them is 8 bases long. The germline V gene gives CDR1 as SGHTA and CDR2 as FQGTGA. Summary of the overall study and its limitations: A further reported finding was that TCR beta sequences accurately predicted the HLA-A and HLA-B alleles for most subjects in the first cohort. For the cohort, immune exposure information was limited to CMV serostatus. In a later analysis, HLA-associated TCR beta chains were found to be more clonally expanded and to have lower generation probabilities than equally common non-associated chains. A later analysis associated 16,951 TCR beta sequences with specific HLA alleles at a false discovery rate of 0.05. The classifier was reported to diagnose cytomegalovirus status with high specificity and sensitivity in both the original cohort and the validation cohort. In vitro tests confirmed that a few of the cytomegalovirus-associated TCR beta chains recognize cytomegalovirus antigens. The authors suggested that the approach could potentially be generalized to other disease states and immunological phenotypes. Most TCR sequences were seen in very few donors, while some public TCRs were found in many individuals. A cluster of highly shared sequence variants was judged likely to represent a technical artifact of the sequencing pipeline. The presence/absence analyses assumed that sequencing depth was roughly uniform across donors, and that assumption may not be true. An earlier analysis of 587 of the donors showed that most TCR beta V segments appeared in productive rearrangements either about 87% or about 30% of the time, which broadly matched IMGT annotations. The study gave a list of some 150 TCR beta chains associated with cytomegalovirus. In a later genetic analysis, fewer N-insertions in productive TCRs were reported among donors in an Asian-associated ancestry cluster than the roughly 670-donor mean. An association between a missense DCLRE1C variant and V-gene and J-gene trimming of TCR beta chains was found in a later genetic analysis and replicated in an independent cohort. Because HLA typing was unavailable for some donors at each locus, only the typed subset was used in association tests. When HLA alleles, especially DR and DQ, strongly co-occurred, attributing TCR associations to individual alleles was difficult. Several of the top co-occurrence clusters appeared to be linked to parvovirus B19, influenza, CMV and Epstein-Barr virus, according to a later analysis. In a later analysis, TCR association rates were found to vary across HLA loci, with the most associated TCRs seen for DRB1 alleles and the fewest for HLA-C alleles. Most CMV-associated TCR beta chains appeared to be HLA-restricted in a later analysis, and the HLA associations seemed to be driven largely by CMV exposure. Some IMGT-functional V segments, including TRBV6-2 and TRBV6-3, could not be distinguished by the 87-base-pair reads and were therefore excluded. In this cohort, only TCR beta chains were sequenced, and detectable features were limited by the absence of alpha or paired-chain data. Correlated functional status among segregating V segments might reflect linkage disequilibrium, but an unknown experimental factor could not be ruled out. Because counts were too low, about 18 rarely observed V segments, including chromosome 9 orphons, were excluded from the earlier analysis of 587 of the donors.

The sequenced material came from PBMCs. Rearrangement joined TRBV7-3 to TRBJ1-1, with an unclear D gene assignment. The source is a boy aged 5-17 years in good health and CMV-seronegative. In nucleotide form, the sequence is TGTGCCAGCAGACGGAGTATGAACACTGAAGCTTTCTTT. It is translated as CASRRSMNTEAFF. The CDR3, completed at both ends by the reference TRBV7-3 and TRBJ1-1 genes, gives the full variable domain GAGVSQTPSNKVTEKGKYVELRCDPISGHTALYWYRQSLGQGPEFLIYFQGTGAADDSGLPNDRFFAVRPEGSVSTLKIQRTERGDSAVYLCASRRSMNTEAFFGQGTRLTVV.